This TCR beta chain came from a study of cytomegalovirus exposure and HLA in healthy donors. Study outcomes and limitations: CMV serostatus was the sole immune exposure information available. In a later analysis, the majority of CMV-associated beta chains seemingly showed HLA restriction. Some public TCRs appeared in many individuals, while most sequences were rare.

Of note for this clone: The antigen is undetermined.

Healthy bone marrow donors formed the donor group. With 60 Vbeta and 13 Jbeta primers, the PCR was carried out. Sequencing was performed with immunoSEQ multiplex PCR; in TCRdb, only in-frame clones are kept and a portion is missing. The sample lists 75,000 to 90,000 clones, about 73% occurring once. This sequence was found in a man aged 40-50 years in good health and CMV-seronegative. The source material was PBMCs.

The CDR3 DNA reads TGTGCCAGCAGCCAGGGGGGTAGCGGGAGGGCCTTGCTAGATACGCAGTATTTT. Protein sequence: CASSQGGSGRALLDTQYF. V and J are TRBV5-4 and TRBJ2-3; 11 positions match TRBD2. Looked up from germline, CDR1 is SGHNT and CDR2 is YYREEE (reference sequence). V gave up 4 bases and J gave up 5 bases; unmatched junction bases: 15. The CDR3 loop spans 18 amino acids.